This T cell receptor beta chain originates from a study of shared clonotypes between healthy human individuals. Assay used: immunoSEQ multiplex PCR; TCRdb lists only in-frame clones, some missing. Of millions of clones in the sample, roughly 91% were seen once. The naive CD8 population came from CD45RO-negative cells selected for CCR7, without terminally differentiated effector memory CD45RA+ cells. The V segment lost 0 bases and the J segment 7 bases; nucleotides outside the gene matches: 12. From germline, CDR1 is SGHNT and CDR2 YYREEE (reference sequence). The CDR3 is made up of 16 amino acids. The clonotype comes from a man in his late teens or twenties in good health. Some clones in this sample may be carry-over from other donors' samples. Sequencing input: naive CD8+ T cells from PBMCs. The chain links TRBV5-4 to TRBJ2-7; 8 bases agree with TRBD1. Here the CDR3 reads CASSLAGQGRWREQYF. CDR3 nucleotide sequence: TGTGCCAGCAGCTTGGCCGGACAGGGCCGGTGGAGGGAGCAGTACTTC.